The clone carrying this TCR beta chain appeared a single time. The antigen is undetermined. CDR3 length: 18 residues. Germline-derived CDR1 and CDR2 are MNHNS and SASEGT. V lost 3 bases, J lost 6 bases, and 12 bases stayed unmatched. The data belong to a study of chemoradiotherapy in HPV16-positive cancers. Study-wide results and caveats: The functional HPV-specific definition rests on just two HPV16-positive patients. Candidate HPV-specific clones and E7-related TCR motifs grew in tumor during treatment.

This table comes from immunoSEQ multiplex PCR, and its TCRdb copy is limited to in-frame clones, with some not included. The table records some 12,000 clones, less than 75% of them present only once. The source of this sequence is a human donor with HPV-associated anogenital cancer. Sampling was conducted from a patient who underwent chemoradiotherapy. V gene TRBV6-1 combines with J gene TRBJ2-1; 12 positions match TRBD2. The DNA of the CDR3 is TGTGCCAGCAGTGATAGGAGCGGGCTAGCGGGAGGGCCCAATGAGCAGTTCTTC. Amino acid sequence: CASSDRSGLAGGPNEQFF.